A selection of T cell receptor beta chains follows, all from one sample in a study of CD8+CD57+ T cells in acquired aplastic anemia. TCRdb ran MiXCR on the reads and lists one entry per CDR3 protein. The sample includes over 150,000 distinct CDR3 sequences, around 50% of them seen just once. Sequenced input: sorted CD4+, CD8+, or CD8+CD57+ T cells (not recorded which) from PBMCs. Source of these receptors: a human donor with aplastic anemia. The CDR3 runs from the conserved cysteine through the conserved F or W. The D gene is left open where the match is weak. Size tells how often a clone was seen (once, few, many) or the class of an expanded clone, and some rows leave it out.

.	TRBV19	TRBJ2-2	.	CASRVSGELFF	TGTGCCAGCAGGGTATCCGGGGAGCTGTTTTTT
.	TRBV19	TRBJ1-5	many	CASGQINQPQHF	TGTGCCAGTGGGCAGATAAATCAGCCCCAGCATTTT
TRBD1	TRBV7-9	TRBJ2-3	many	CASSRDLGQGGDTQYF	TGTGCCAGCAGCCGGGACCTCGGACAGGGTGGAGATACGCAGTATTTT
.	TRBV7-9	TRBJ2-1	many	CATDRDGNSYNEQFF	TGTGCCACCGACCGGGACGGCAACTCCTACAATGAGCAGTTCTTC
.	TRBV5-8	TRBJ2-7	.	CASSNRYERYF	TGTGCCAGCAGCAACCGGTACGAGCGGTACTTC
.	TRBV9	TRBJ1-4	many	CASSVGSFAREKLFF	TGTGCCAGCAGCGTTGGTTCTTTCGCACGGGAAAAACTGTTTTTT
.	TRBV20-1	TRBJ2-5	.	CSARLSAAQETQYF	TGCAGTGCTAGATTGTCGGCAGCCCAAGAGACCCAGTACTTC
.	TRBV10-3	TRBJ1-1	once	CASSERMGTEAFF	TGTGCCAGCAGTGAAAGGATGGGCACTGAAGCTTTCTTT
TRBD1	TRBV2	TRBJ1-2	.	CASSARDRAEYWYGYTF	TGTGCCAGCAGTGCCCGGGACAGGGCCGAGTATTGGTATGGCTACACCTTC
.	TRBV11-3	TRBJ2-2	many	CASSLVSGGELFF	TGTGCCAGCAGCTTAGTTTCTGGCGGGGAGCTGTTTTTT
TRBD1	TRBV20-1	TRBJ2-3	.	CSARQTGADTQYF	TGCAGTGCTAGGCAAACAGGGGCAGATACGCAGTATTTT
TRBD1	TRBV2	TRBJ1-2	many	CASSWTGTEGYTF	TGTGCCAGCAGTTGGACAGGGACTGAGGGCTACACCTTC
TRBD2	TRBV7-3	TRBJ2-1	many	CASSLNAGGDVSF	TGTGCCAGCAGCCTAAACGCGGGGGGGGATGTCTCCTTC
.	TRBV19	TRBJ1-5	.	CASSSGQPQHF	TGTGCCAGTAGTAGTGGTCAGCCCCAGCATTTT
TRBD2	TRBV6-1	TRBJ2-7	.	CASSGGRAADEQYF	TGTGCCAGCAGTGGCGGGAGGGCCGCGGACGAGCAGTACTTC
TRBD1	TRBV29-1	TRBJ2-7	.	CSVGETGTGGYGQYF	TGCAGCGTTGGAGAAACCGGGACAGGGGGTTACGGGCAGTACTTC
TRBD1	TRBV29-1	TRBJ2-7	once	CSVDPGQGRNEQYF	TGCAGCGTCGACCCGGGACAGGGGAGGAACGAGCAGTACTTC
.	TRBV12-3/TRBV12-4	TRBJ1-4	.	CASSPTGQEKLFF	TGTGCCAGCAGTCCAACAGGGCAGGAAAAACTGTTTTTT
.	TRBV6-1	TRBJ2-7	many	CASSESISYEQYF	TGTGCCAGCAGTGAATCCATCTCCTACGAGCAGTACTTC
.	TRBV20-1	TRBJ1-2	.	CSAKDGYTF	TGCAGTGCTAAGGACGGCTACACCTTC
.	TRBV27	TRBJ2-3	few	CASSLLGGMGTDTQYF	TGTGCCAGCAGTCTCCTAGGAGGGATGGGCACAGATACGCAGTATTTT
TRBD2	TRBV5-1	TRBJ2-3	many	CASSSGGTPQYF	TGCGCCAGCAGCTCCGGGGGGACCCCACAGTATTTT
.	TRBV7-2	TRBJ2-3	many	CASSLRGGGDTQYF	TGTGCCAGCAGCTTAAGGGGGGGAGGAGATACGCAGTATTTT
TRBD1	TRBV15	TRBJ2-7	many	CATSRPPTGAAYSYEQYF	TGTGCCACCAGCAGACCCCCGACAGGGGCGGCCTACTCCTACGAGCAGTACTTC
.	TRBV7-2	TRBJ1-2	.	CASSFDPAYGYTF	TGTGCCAGCAGCTTCGACCCGGCCTATGGCTACACCTTC
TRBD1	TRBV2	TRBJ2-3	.	CASSTGTGVHNTDTQYF	TGTGCCAGCAGCACGGGGACAGGGGTACACAACACAGATACGCAGTATTTT
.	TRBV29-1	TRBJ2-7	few	CSVVDGRRDEQYF	TGCAGCGTTGTTGATGGGAGGAGGGACGAGCAGTACTTC
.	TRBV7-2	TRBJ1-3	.	CASSLLVGNTIYF	TGTGCCAGCAGCTTATTGGTTGGAAACACCATATATTTT
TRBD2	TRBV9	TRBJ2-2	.	CASSVVGTSGGEKRTGELFF	TGTGCCAGCAGCGTAGTAGGGACTAGCGGGGGGGAAAAAAGGACCGGGGAGCTGTTTTTT
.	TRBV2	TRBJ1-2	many	CARRRTVSLVGYTF	TGTGCCAGGCGCCGGACAGTTTCTCTGGTTGGCTACACCTTC
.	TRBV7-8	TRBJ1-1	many	CASSPIGAGSPEAFF	TGTGCCAGCAGCCCTATAGGAGCAGGGTCACCTGAAGCTTTCTTT
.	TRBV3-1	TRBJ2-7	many	CASGGGLGQYF	TGTGCCAGCGGGGGGGGCCTGGGGCAGTACTTC
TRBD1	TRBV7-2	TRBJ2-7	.	CASTTGGQGKQYF	TGTGCCAGCACTACAGGGGGACAGGGGAAGCAGTACTTC
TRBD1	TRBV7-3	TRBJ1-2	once	CASSFRDRPSYTF	TGTGCCAGCAGCTTTCGGGACAGGCCCTCCTACACCTTC
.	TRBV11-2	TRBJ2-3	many	CASSLDSGSDTQYF	TGTGCCAGCAGCTTAGATAGCGGATCAGATACGCAGTATTTT
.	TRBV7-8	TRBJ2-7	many	CASGQGQGVFSYEQYF	TGTGCCAGCGGACAAGGGCAGGGTGTGTTCTCCTACGAGCAGTACTTC
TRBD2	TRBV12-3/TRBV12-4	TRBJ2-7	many	CASGRGLAGVEQYF	TGTGCCAGCGGTCGGGGACTAGCGGGTGTAGAGCAGTACTTC
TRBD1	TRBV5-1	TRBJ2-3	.	CASSFGQGSDTQYF	TGCGCCAGCAGCTTCGGACAGGGCTCAGATACGCAGTATTTT
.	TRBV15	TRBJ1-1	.	CATSRDTPTAQAFF	TGTGCCACCAGCAGAGATACCCCTACAGCCCAAGCTTTCTTT
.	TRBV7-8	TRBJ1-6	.	CASSLALETANSPLHF	TGTGCCAGCAGCTTAGCGCTTGAGACAGCAAATTCACCCCTCCACTTT
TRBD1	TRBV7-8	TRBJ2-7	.	CASSFGQGIPYEQYF	TGTGCCAGCAGCTTCGGACAGGGGATTCCCTACGAGCAGTACTTC
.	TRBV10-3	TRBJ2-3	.	CASSVSTPGTQYF	TGTGCCAGCAGTGTTTCGACCCCCGGTACGCAGTATTTT
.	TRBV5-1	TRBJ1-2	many	CASSLGDTGRREGGYTF	TGCGCCAGCAGCTTGGGTGATACGGGACGAAGGGAGGGTGGCTACACCTTC
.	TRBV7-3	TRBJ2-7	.	CASSPETGVLEQYF	TGTGCCAGCAGCCCCGAGACAGGCGTGTTGGAGCAGTACTTC
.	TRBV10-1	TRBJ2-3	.	CASSGQLSTDTQYF	TGCGCCAGCAGCGGACAGCTAAGCACAGATACGCAGTATTTT
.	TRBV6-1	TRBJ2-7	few	CASSEGLGGQRSYEQYF	TGTGCCAGCAGCGAGGGCCTAGGGGGGCAGAGATCCTACGAGCAGTACTTC
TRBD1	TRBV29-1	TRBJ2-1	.	CSVEADRGSYNEQFF	TGCAGCGTTGAAGCCGACAGGGGTTCCTACAATGAGCAGTTCTTC
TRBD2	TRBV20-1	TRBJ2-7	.	CSARGGLAGEQYF	TGCAGTGCTAGAGGAGGGCTAGCGGGCGAGCAGTACTTC
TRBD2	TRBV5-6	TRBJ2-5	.	CASSLQWSSGAPREAQYF	TGTGCCAGCAGCTTGCAGTGGTCTAGCGGGGCACCCCGGGAGGCCCAGTACTTC
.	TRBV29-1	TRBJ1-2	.	CSVVGTHRMGVGYTF	TGCAGCGTTGTAGGGACCCATCGGATGGGTGTGGGCTACACCTTC